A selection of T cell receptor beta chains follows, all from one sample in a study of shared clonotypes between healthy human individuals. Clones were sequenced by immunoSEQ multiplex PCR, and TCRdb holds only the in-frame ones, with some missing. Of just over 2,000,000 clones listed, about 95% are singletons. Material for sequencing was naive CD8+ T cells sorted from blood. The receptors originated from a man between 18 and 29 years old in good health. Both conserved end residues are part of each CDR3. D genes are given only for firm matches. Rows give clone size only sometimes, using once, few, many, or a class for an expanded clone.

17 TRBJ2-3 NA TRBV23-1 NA TGCGCCAGCAGCCCTCAGGGGCCCCATACCTTCACAGATACGCAGTATTTT CASSPQGPHTFTDTQYF
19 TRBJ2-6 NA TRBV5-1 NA TGCGCCAGCAGCTTGGGTAGGGGTATTACGAGCTCTGGGGCCAACGTCCTGACTTTC CASSLGRGITSSGANVLTF
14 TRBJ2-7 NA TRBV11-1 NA TGTGCCAGCAGCCTACAGGGCGTCGGCTACGAGCAGTACTTC CASSLQGVGYEQYF
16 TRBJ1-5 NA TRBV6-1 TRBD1 TGTGCCAGCAGTGAAAGACAGGGGGCATACAATCAGCCCCAGCATTTT CASSERQGAYNQPQHF
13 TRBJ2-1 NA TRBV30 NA TGTGCCTGGGAGACTGGGCCTCTCAATGAGCAGTTCTTC CAWETGPLNEQFF
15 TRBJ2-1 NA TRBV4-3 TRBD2 TGCGCCAGCAGCCAAAGACTAGCGGGGGAAGGGACTCAGTTCTTC CASSQRLAGEGTQFF
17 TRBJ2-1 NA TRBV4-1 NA TGCGCCAGCAGCCAACAGGGTCCCGGGGGTTCCTACAATGAGCAGTTCTTC CASSQQGPGGSYNEQFF
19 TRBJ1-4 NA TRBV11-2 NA TGTGCCAGCAGCTTAGATGTAAACAGGGAAGGATTTCAGAACGAAAAACTGTTTTTT CASSLDVNREGFQNEKLFF
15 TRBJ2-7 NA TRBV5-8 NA TGTGCCAGCAGCTCTGGACACCTTCCCCTCTACGAGCAGTACTTC CASSSGHLPLYEQYF
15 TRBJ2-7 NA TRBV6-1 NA TGTGCCAGCAGTCCTCTCGGGAGCCCAAACTACGAGCAGTACTTC CASSPLGSPNYEQYF
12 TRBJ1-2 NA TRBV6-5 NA TGTGCCAGCAGCCCTGCACCGCGGGACTACACCTTC CASSPAPRDYTF
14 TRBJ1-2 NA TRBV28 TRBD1 TGTGCCAGCACCCAGACAGGGGATAGCTATGGCTACACCTTC CASTQTGDSYGYTF
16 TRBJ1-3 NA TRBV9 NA TGTGCCAGCAGCGTAGGGACTGGGATCTCTGGAAACACCATATATTTT CASSVGTGISGNTIYF
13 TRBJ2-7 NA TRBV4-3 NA TGCGCCAGCAGCCATGGGTTTTCCTACGAGCAGTACTTC CASSHGFSYEQYF
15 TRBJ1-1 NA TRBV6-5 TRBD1 TGTGCCAGCAGTTCGTGGACAGGCTTTAGCACTGAAGCTTTCTTT CASSSWTGFSTEAFF
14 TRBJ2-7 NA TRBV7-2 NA TGTGCCAGCAGCTACGACTTGAGCTCCTACGAGCAGTACTTC CASSYDLSSYEQYF
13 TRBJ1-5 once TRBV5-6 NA TGTGCCAGCAGCTTCGGCACAAATCAGCCCCAGCATTTT CASSFGTNQPQHF
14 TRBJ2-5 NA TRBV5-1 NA TGCGCCAGCAGCTTGACAGGTTTCCAAGAGACCCAGTACTTC CASSLTGFQETQYF
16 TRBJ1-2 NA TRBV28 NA TGTGCCAGCACCACAATCGTCGAGGTAGAACCCTATGGCTACACCTTC CASTTIVEVEPYGYTF
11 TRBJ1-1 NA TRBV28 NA TGTGCCAGCAGTTTCGGGTCGGGAGCTTTCTTT CASSFGSGAFF
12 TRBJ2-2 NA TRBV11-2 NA TGTGCCAGCAACGACCCAGGCGGGGAGCTGTTTTTT CASNDPGGELFF
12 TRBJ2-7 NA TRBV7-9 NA TGTGCCAGCAGCCTGGACACCTACGAGCAGTACTTC CASSLDTYEQYF
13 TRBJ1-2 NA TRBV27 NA TGTGCCAGCAGTTTATTATCGGGGGTTGGCTACACCTTC CASSLLSGVGYTF
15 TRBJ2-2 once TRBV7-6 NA TGTGCCAGCAGCCATTCCCCAGAGGACACCGGGGAGCTGTTTTTT CASSHSPEDTGELFF
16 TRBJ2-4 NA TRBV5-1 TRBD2 TGCGCCAGCAGCTTGGACTTAGCGGGAGACCCGTACATTCAGTACTTC CASSLDLAGDPYIQYF
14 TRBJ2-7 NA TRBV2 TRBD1 TGTGCCAGCAGAGGACAGGGTAGATCCTACGAGCAGTACTTC CASRGQGRSYEQYF
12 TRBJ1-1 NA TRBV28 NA TGTGCCAGCAATCTCGGGGCCTCAAAGGCTTTCTTT CASNLGASKAFF
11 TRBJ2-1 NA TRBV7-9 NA TGTGCCAGCCTCCGTTACAATGAGCAGTTCTTC CASLRYNEQFF
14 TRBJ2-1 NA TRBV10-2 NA TGCGCCAGCAGTGGGGAGGGGGCCTACAATGAGCAGTTCTTC CASSGEGAYNEQFF
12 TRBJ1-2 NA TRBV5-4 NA TGTGCCAGCACGGGCCCTGGCTATGGCTACACCTTC CASTGPGYGYTF
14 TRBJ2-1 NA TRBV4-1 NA TGCGCCAGCAGCCAAGATCCGGGGTTAAATGAGCAGTTCTTC CASSQDPGLNEQFF
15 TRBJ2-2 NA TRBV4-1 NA TGCGCCAGCAGCCAAGATGGGGCTAGTTCCGGGGAGCTGTTTTTT CASSQDGASSGELFF
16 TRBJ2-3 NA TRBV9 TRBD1 TGTGCCAGCAGCGTACGCCCCGACAGGGTGACAGATACGCAGTATTTT CASSVRPDRVTDTQYF
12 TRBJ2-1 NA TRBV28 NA TGTGCCAGCAGTTTGTATAGGAATGAGCAGTTCTTC CASSLYRNEQFF
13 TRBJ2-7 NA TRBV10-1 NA TGCGCCAGCAGTGTCGCGGGGACCTACGAGCAGTACTTC CASSVAGTYEQYF
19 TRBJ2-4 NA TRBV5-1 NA TGCGCCAGCAGCTTAAGGTCGTTGGCTAGCCCTGAGGAGAGGTACATTCAGTACTTC CASSLRSLASPEERYIQYF
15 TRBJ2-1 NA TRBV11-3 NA TGTGCCAGCAGCCTTACGGGGGAGTGGGGCAATGAGCAGTTCTTC CASSLTGEWGNEQFF
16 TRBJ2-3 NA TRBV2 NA TGTGCCAGCAGTGAAGGCGGGAACGGAGACACAGATACGCAGTATTTT CASSEGGNGDTDTQYF
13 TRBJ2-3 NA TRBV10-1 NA TGCGCCAGCAGTGAGGGTCTCACAGATACGCAGTATTTT CASSEGLTDTQYF
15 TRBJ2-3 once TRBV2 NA TGTGCCAGCAGTGAAGTCGGCACCCGGGCAGATACGCAGTATTTT CASSEVGTRADTQYF
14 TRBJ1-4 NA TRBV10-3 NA TGTGCCATCAGTGAGGGGGGGGCGAATGAAAAACTGTTTTTT CAISEGGANEKLFF
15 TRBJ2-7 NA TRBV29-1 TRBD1 TGCAGCGTTGTGCCCGGGACAGGACCTTCCTACGAGCAGTACTTC CSVVPGTGPSYEQYF
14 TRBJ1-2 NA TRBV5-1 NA TGCGCCAGCAGCTTGGCCAACTATAACTATGGCTACACCTTC CASSLANYNYGYTF
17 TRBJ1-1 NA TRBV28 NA TGTGCCAGCAGTTTGCCGACGGTGGGGGGGATGAACACTGAAGCTTTCTTT CASSLPTVGGMNTEAFF
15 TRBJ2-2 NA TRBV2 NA TGTGCCAGCAGTGACCCGGGCGCGAACACCGGGGAGCTGTTTTTT CASSDPGANTGELFF
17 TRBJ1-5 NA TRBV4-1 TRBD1 TGCGCCAGCAGCCAAGAAGGGCAGGGGGCCGGGGATCAGCCCCAGCATTTT CASSQEGQGAGDQPQHF
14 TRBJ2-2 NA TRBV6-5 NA TGTGCCAGCAGATCCTTCCCGAACACCGGGGAGCTGTTTTTT CASRSFPNTGELFF
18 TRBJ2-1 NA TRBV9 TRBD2 TGTGCCAGCAGCGTAGAGGTGGGAGGTAGCGGGCGTTACAATGAGCAGTTCTTC CASSVEVGGSGRYNEQFF
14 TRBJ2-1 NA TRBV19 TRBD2 TGTGCCAGTAGTATGGGAGCGGGGGTGAATGAGCAGTTCTTC CASSMGAGVNEQFF
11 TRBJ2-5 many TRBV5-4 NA TGTGCCAGCAGCGGGGAGGAGGACCAGTACTTC CASSGEEDQYF
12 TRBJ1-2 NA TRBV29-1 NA TGCAGCGTTGACGAGGGGGGCGCCGGCTACACCTTC CSVDEGGAGYTF
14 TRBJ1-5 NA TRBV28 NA TGTGCCAGCACAATCTCCGGGGTCGCCGGGCCCCAGCATTTT CASTISGVAGPQHF